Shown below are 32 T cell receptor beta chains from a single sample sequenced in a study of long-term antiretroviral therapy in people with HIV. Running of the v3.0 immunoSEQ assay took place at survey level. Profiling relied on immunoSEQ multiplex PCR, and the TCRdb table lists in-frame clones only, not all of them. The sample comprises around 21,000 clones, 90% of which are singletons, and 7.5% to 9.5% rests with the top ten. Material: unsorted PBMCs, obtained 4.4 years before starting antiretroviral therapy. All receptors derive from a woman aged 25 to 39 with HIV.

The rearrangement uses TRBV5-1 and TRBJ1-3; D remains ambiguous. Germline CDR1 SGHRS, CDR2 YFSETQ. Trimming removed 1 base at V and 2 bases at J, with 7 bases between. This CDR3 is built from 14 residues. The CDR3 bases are TGCGCCAGCAGCTTGCAGTACCCTGGAAACACCATATATTTT. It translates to CASSLQYPGNTIYF.

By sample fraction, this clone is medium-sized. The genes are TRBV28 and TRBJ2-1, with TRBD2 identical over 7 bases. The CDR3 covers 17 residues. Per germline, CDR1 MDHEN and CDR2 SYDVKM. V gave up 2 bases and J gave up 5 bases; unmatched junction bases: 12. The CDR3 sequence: CASSLEYLSGEDNEQFF. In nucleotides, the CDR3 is TGTGCCAGCAGTTTAGAATATTTGAGCGGGGAAGACAATGAGCAGTTCTTC. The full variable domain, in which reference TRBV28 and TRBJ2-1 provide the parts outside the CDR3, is DVKVTQSSRYLVKRTGEKVFLECVQDMDHENMFWYRQDPGLGLRLIYFSYDVKMKEKGDIPEGYSVSREKKERFSLILESASTNQTSMYLCASSLEYLSGEDNEQFFGPGTRLTVL.

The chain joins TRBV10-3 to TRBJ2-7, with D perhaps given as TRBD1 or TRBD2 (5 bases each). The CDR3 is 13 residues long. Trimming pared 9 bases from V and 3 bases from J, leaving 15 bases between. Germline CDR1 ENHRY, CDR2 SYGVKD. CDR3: CAISGDGLYEQYF. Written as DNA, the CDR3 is TGTGCCATATCTGGGGACGGACTCTACGAGCAGTACTTC.

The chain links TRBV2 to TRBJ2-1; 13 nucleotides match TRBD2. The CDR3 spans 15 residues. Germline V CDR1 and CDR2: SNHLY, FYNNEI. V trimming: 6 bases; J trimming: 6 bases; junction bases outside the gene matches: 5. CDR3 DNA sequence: TGTGCCAGCAGAGGGACTAGCGGGGCGGGCAATGAGCAGTTCTTC. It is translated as CASRGTSGAGNEQFF. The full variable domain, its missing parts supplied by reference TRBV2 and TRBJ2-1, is EPEVTQTPSHQVTQMGQEVILRCVPISNHLYFYWYRQILGQKVEFLVSFYNNEISEKSEIFDDQFSVERPDGSNFTLKIRSTKLEDSAMYFCASRGTSGAGNEQFFGPGTRLTVL.

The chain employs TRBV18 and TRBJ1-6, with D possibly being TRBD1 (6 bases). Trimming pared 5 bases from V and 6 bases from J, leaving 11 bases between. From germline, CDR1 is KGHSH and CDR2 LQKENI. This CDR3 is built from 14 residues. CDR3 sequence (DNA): TGTGCCAGCTCATCTCGACAGGCTAATTCACCCCTCCACTTT. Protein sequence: CASSSRQANSPLHF.

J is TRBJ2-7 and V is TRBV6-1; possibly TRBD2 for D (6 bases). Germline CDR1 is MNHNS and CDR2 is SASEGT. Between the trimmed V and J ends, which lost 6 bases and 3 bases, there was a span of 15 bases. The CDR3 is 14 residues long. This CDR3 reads CASRRTIFRYEQYF. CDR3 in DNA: TGTGCCAGCAGGAGGACTATTTTTCGCTACGAGCAGTACTTC.

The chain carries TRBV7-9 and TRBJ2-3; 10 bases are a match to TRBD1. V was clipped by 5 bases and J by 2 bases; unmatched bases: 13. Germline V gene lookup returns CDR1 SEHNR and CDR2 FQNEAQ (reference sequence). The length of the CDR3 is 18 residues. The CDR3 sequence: CASSAGTGDPPYTDTQYF. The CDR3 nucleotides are TGTGCCAGCAGCGCCGGGACAGGGGACCCGCCGTACACAGATACGCAGTATTTT. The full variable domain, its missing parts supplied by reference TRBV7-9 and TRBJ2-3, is DTGVSQNPRHKITKRGQNVTFRCDPISEHNRLYWYRQTLGQGPEFLTYFQNEAQLEKSRLLSDRFSAERPKGSFSTLEIQRTEQGDSAMYLCASSAGTGDPPYTDTQYFGPGTRLTVL.

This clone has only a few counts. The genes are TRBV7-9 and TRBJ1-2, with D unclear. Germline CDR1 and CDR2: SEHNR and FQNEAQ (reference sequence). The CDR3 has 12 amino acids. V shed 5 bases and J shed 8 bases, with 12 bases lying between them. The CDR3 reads CASSPKVGGYTF. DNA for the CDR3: TGTGCCAGCAGCCCCAAGGTGGGCGGCTACACCTTC.

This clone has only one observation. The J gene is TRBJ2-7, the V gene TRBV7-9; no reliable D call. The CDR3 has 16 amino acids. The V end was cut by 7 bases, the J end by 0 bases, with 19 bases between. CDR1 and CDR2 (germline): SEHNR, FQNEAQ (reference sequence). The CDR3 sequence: CASTKWNPRSSYEQYF. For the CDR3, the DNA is TGTGCCAGCACCAAGTGGAACCCCCGAAGCTCCTACGAGCAGTACTTC.

CDR3 region: CASSYSMNTEAFF. The DNA for the CDR3 is TGTGCCAGCAGTTACAGCATGAACACTGAAGCTTTCTTT. The V and J genes are TRBV6-6 and TRBJ1-1; the D is unclear. V was cut by 2 bases and J by 0 bases, with 4 bases left in between. The V gene's germline CDR1 is MNHNY and CDR2 SVGAGI (reference sequence). The CDR3 has 13 amino acids.

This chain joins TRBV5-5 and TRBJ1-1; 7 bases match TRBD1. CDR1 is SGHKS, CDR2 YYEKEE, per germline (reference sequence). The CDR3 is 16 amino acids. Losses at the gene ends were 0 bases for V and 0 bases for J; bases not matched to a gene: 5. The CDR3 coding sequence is TGTGCCAGCAGCTTGGCGGGACAGAACATGAACACTGAAGCTTTCTTT. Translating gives CASSLAGQNMNTEAFF.

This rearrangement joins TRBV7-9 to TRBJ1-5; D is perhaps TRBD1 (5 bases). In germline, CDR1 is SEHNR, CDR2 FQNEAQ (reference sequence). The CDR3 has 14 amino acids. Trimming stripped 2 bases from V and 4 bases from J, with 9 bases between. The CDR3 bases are TGTGCCAGCAGCTTAATGGGGCTGAATCAGCCCCAGCATTTT. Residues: CASSLMGLNQPQHF.

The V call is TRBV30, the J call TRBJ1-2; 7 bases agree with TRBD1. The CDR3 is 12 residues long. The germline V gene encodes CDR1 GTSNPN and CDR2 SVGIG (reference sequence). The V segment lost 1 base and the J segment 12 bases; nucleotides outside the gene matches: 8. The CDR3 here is CAWSGQGPAHTF. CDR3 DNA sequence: TGTGCCTGGAGTGGACAGGGCCCAGCTCACACCTTC. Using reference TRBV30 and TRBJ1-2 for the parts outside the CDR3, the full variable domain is SQTIHQWPATLVQPVGSPLSLECTVEGTSNPNLYWYRQAAGRGLQLLFYSVGIGQISSEVPQNLSASRPQDRQFILSSKKLLLSDSGFYLCAWSGQGPAHTFGSGTRLTVV.

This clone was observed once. As DNA, the CDR3 is TGTGCCAGCAGCCATACAGGGGGCCCTAACTATGGCTACACCTTC. Protein: CASSHTGGPNYGYTF. The V call is TRBV7-9, the J call TRBJ1-2; 9 nucleotides line up with TRBD1. V was clipped by 5 bases and J by 0 bases; unmatched bases: 4. The CDR3 runs 15 residues. CDR1 is SEHNR and CDR2 is FQNEAQ in the germline V gene (reference sequence). The whole variable domain, filled in from reference TRBV7-9 and TRBJ1-2, reads DTGVSQNPRHKITKRGQNVTFRCDPISEHNRLYWYRQTLGQGPEFLTYFQNEAQLEKSRLLSDRFSAERPKGSFSTLEIQRTEQGDSAMYLCASSHTGGPNYGYTFGSGTRLTVV.

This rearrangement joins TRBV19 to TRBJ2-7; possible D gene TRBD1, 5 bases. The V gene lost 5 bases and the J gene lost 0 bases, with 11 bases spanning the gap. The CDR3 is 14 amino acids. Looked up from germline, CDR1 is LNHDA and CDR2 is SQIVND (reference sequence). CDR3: CASSSDRFSYEQYF. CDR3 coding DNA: TGTGCCAGTAGTTCCGACAGATTCTCCTACGAGCAGTACTTC.

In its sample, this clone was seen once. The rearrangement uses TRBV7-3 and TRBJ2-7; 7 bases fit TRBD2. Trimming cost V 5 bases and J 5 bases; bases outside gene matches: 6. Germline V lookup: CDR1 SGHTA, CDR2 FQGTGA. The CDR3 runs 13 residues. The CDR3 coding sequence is TGTGCCAGCAGCCAAAAACGGGGGGACGAGCAGTACTTC. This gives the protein CASSQKRGDEQYF.

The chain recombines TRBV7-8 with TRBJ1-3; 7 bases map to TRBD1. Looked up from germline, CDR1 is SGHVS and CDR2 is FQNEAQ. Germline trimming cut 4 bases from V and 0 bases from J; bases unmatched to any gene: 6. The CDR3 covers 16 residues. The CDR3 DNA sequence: TGTGCCAGCAGCTACGGACAGGCAAGCTCTGGAAACACCATATATTTT. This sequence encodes CASSYGQASSGNTIYF.

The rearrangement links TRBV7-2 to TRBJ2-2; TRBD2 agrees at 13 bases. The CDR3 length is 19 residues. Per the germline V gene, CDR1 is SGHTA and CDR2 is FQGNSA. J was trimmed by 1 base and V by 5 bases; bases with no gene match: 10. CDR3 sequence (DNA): TGTGCCAGCAGCCCGTGGGGGGGACTAGCGGGGAGGAACACCGGGGAGCTGTTTTTT. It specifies CASSPWGGLAGRNTGELFF.

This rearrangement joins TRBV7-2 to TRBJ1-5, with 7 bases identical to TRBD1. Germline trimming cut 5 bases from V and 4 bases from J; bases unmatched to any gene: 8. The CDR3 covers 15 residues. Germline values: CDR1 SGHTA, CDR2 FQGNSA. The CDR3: CASSLRQGFNQPQHF. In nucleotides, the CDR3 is TGTGCCAGCAGCCTACGACAGGGATTTAATCAGCCCCAGCATTTT.

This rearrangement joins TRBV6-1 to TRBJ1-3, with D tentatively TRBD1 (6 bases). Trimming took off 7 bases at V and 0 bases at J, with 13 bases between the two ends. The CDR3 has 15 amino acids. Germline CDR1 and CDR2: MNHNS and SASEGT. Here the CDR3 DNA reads TGTGCCAGCATCCCGGGACACTCCTCTGGAAACACCATATATTTT. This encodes CASIPGHSSGNTIYF.

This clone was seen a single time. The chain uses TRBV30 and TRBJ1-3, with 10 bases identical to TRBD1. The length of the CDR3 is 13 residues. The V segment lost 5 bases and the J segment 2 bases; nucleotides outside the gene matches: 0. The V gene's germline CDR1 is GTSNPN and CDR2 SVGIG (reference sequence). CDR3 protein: CAWGQGAGNTIYF. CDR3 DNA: TGTGCCTGGGGACAGGGGGCTGGAAACACCATATATTTT.

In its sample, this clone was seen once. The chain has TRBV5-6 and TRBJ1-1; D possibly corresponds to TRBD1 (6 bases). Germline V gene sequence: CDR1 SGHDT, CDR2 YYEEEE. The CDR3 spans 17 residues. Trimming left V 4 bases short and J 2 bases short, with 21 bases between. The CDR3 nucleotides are TGTGCCAGCAGCCCGGGACAATACCACTTTTCCAACACTGAAGCTTTCTTT. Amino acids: CASSPGQYHFSNTEAFF.

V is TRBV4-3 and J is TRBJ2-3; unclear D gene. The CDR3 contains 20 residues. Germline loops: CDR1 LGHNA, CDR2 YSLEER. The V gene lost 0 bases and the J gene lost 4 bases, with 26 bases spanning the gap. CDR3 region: CASSQDWRGHSSMVPDTQYF. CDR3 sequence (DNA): TGCGCCAGCAGCCAAGACTGGAGAGGTCATTCCAGCATGGTACCAGATACGCAGTATTTT.

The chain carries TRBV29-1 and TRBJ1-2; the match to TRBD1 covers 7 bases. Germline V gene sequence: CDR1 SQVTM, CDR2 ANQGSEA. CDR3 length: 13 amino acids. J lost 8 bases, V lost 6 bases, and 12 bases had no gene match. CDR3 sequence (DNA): TGCAGCGTCAGGACCGGGACAGTGGGGGGCTACACCTTC. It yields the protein CSVRTGTVGGYTF.

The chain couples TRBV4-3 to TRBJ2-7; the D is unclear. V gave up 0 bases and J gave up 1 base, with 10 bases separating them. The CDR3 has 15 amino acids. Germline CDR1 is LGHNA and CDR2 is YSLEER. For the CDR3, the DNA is TGCGCCAGCAGCCAAGATTTGGTAGGGTCCTACGAGCAGTACTTC. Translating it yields CASSQDLVGSYEQYF.

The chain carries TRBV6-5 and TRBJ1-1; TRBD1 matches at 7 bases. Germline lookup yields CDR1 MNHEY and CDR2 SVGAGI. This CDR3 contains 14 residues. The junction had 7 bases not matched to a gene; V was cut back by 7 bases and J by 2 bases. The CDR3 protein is CASNKGARNTEAFF. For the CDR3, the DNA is TGTGCCAGCAACAAGGGGGCCCGAAACACTGAAGCTTTCTTT.

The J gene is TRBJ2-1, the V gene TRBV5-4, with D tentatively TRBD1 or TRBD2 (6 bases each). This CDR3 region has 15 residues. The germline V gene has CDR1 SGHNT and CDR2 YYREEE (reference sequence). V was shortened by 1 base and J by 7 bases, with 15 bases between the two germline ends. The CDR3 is CASSLRGEKWNEQFF. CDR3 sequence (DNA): TGTGCCAGCAGCTTGAGGGGGGAAAAATGGAATGAGCAGTTCTTC. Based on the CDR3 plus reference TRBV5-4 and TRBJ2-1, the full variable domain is ETGVTQSPTHLIKTRGQQVTLRCSSQSGHNTVSWYQQALGQGPQFIFQYYREEENGRGNFPPRFSGLQFPNYSSELNVNALELDDSALYLCASSLRGEKWNEQFFGPGTRLTVL.

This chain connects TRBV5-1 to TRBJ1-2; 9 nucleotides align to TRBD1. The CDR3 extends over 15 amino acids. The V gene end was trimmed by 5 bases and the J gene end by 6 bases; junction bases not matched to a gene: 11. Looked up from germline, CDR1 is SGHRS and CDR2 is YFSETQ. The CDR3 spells CASREAGQGTHGYTF. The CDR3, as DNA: TGCGCCAGCAGGGAGGCGGGACAGGGTACCCATGGCTACACCTTC.

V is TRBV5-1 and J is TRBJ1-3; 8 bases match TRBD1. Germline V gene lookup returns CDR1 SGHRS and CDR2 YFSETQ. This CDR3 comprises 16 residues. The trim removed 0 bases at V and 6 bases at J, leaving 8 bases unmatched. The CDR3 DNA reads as TGCGCCAGCAGCTTGGGACAGGGGTCATTCTTAAACACCATATATTTT. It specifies CASSLGQGSFLNTIYF.

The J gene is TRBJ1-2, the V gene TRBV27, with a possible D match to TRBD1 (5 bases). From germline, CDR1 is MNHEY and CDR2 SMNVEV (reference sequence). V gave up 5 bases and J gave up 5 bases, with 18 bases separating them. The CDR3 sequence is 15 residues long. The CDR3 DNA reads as TGTGCCAGCAGTGCAGCCTCCGGGACCTATTATGGCTACACCTTC. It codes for CASSAASGTYYGYTF.

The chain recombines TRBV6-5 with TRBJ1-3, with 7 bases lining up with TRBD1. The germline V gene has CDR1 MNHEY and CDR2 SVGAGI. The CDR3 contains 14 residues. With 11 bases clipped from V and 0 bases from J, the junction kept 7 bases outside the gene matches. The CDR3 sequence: CAVRGANSGNTIYF. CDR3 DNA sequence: TGTGCCGTCAGGGGGGCCAACTCTGGAAACACCATATATTTT.

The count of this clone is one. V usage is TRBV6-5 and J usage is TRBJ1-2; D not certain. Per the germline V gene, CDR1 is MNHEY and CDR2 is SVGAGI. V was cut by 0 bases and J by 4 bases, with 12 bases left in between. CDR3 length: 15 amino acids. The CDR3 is CASSYSREPGYGYTF. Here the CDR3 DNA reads TGTGCCAGCAGTTACTCGCGGGAACCGGGCTATGGCTACACCTTC.